This T cell receptor beta chain appears in the sequencing data of a study of metastatic and nonmetastatic thyroid tumors. Study summary: Thyroid patients, malignant and benign, had repertoires compared across blood and tumor or nodule tissue.

This clone was seen ten or more times. TCRdb re-clonotyped the PCR reads through MiXCR. This table has roughly 98,000 clones, approximately 15% appearing once. No patient had received any treatment before thyroid surgery. The junction had 7 bases not matched to a gene; V was cut back by 0 bases and J by 5 bases. Germline assignment: CDR1 SGHRS and CDR2 YFSETQ. The CDR3 has 16 amino acids. J is TRBJ2-1 and V is TRBV5-1; TRBD2 agrees at 8 bases. The specimen sequenced was blood. This receptor was obtained from a female donor with papillary thyroid cancer or a benign thyroid nodule (not recorded which). Some clones in this sample may be carry-over from other donors' samples. CDR3 nucleotides: TGCGCCAGCAGCTTGGGCCAGGGACTAGACCACAATGAGCAGTTCTTC. Translation: CASSLGQGLDHNEQFF.